Sequencing of this T cell receptor beta chain was carried out in a study of OX40 agonist ivuxolimab in advanced cancers. With respect to this clone: What it binds is not known.

Regarding the study as a whole: Both blood CD4+ and CD8+ T cells showed clonal growth by week 6 at 0.1 to 3.0 mg/kg.

Germline-derived CDR1 and CDR2 are SGHAT and FQNNGV. V lost 1 base to trimming and J lost 4 bases, with 8 bases between them. This CDR3 spans 14 amino acids. Some clones are missing from TCRdb's copy, which holds only in-frame ones; the method was immunoSEQ multiplex PCR. The repertoire holds approximately 80,000 clones, with around 94% as singletons. The sequence derives from an adult with an advanced solid tumor such as melanoma, head and neck, liver or kidney cancer. The sample in question was CD4+ or CD8+ T cells sorted from blood, obtained in a trial of the OX40 agonist ivuxolimab. V is TRBV11-2 and J is TRBJ2-1, with unresolved D. The CDR3 DNA follows: TGTGCCAGCAGCTTAGGTTCCCTTTACAATGAGCAGTTCTTC. It specifies CASSLGSLYNEQFF.